These 13 T cell receptor beta chains originate from one sample sequenced in a study of blood T cell repertoires in COVID-19. The protocol was immunoSEQ multiplex PCR, while the TCRdb copy is restricted to in-frame clones and leaves out a portion. Of 290,000 or so clones in the sample, approximately 85% are singletons; the top ten hold approximately 5%. Sequencing was performed on peripheral blood. These TCRs come from a man aged 50 or older with active or convalescent COVID-19.

This clone was counted a few times. The chain joins TRBV9 to TRBJ1-2, with TRBD1 as a possible D gene (5 bases). Germline loops: CDR1 SGDLS, CDR2 YYNGEE. V lost 0 bases and J lost 4, with 10 bases in between. The CDR3 consists of 14 residues. CDR3 residues: CASSVGSGPYGYTF. CDR3 coding DNA: TGTGCCAGCAGCGTAGGGTCAGGGCCCTATGGCTACACCTTC.

The chain has TRBV4-1 and TRBJ1-1; the D is unclear. The CDR3 covers 13 residues. Between the trimmed V and J ends, which lost 1 base and 0 bases, there was a span of 3 bases. Germline V gives CDR1 MGHRA, CDR2 YSYEKL. The CDR3: CASSQAVNTEAFF. CDR3 nucleotide sequence: TGCGCCAGCAGCCAAGCAGTGAACACTGAAGCTTTCTTT.

This rearrangement joins TRBV5-1 to TRBJ1-1; D gene unclear. V lost 4 bases and J lost 1, with 14 bases in between. CDR3 size: 15 residues. Germline V gene sequence: CDR1 SGHRS, CDR2 YFSETQ. DNA of the CDR3: TGCGCCAGCAGCCTCTCCCAAGCGCGGAACACTGAAGCTTTCTTT. Residues: CASSLSQARNTEAFF.

CDR3 residues: CASSSAGGDTGELFF. Here the CDR3 DNA reads TGTGCCAGCAGCAGCGCAGGGGGCGACACCGGGGAGCTGTTTTTT. The chain uses TRBV2 and TRBJ2-2; 8 nucleotides match TRBD1. CDR3 length: 15 residues. Germline V gene sequence: CDR1 SNHLY, CDR2 FYNNEI. Trimming cost V 6 bases and J 3 bases; bases outside gene matches: 6.

CDR3 sequence (DNA): TGTGCCAGTAGTATCGACAGTTACACCGGGGAGCTGTTTTTT. Translation: CASSIDSYTGELFF. J is TRBJ2-2 and V is TRBV19, with D maybe TRBD1 (5 bases). This CDR3 spans 14 amino acids. V lost 3 bases to trimming and J lost 3 bases, with 8 bases between them. Per germline, CDR1 LNHDA and CDR2 SQIVND (reference sequence).

This rearrangement joins TRBV13 to TRBJ2-3; 9 bases are a match to TRBD2. V was clipped by 2 bases and J by 2 bases; unmatched bases: 2. The germline gives CDR1 PRHDT, CDR2 FYEKMQ (reference sequence). This CDR3 spans 15 amino acids. The CDR3 loop reads CASSLKREATDTQYF. The CDR3 DNA is TGTGCCAGCAGCTTAAAGCGGGAGGCCACAGATACGCAGTATTTT.

The chain employs TRBV28 and TRBJ1-2; 10 bases line up with TRBD1. Trimming took 3 bases from V and 3 from J; bases not matched to a gene: 10. This CDR3 has 17 amino acids. Germline loops: CDR1 MDHEN, CDR2 SYDVKM. The DNA of the CDR3 is TGTGCCAGCAGTTTTTTTGACAGGGGGCGCACTGACTATGGCTACACCTTC. This codes for CASSFFDRGRTDYGYTF.

The chain uses TRBV5-1 and TRBJ1-1; D is possibly TRBD1 (5 bases). CDR1 SGHRS and CDR2 YFSETQ come from the germline V gene. Trimming cost V 1 base and J 1 base, with 8 bases left between them. There are 14 residues in the CDR3. This CDR3 is CASSLRQPNTEAFF. The CDR3 bases are TGCGCCAGCAGCTTGAGACAGCCGAACACTGAAGCTTTCTTT.

The chain joins TRBV3-1 (or the pseudogene TRBV3-2) to TRBJ1-1; 9 nucleotides match TRBD1. V trimming: 6 bases; J trimming: 7 bases; junction bases outside the gene matches: 3. Germline assignment: CDR1 LGHDT and CDR2 YNNKEL (reference sequence). CDR3 length equals 12 residues. This CDR3 is CASSTGGLEAFF. The CDR3 DNA reads TGTGCCAGCAGTACAGGGGGCCTTGAAGCTTTCTTT.

This chain links TRBV12-5 with TRBJ2-2, with D possibly TRBD1 on 6 matching bases. Germline CDR1 is LGHNT and CDR2 is FRNRAP. CDR3 length: 14 residues. V was shortened by 3 bases and J by 4 bases, with 9 bases between the two germline ends. The chain's CDR3 is CASGFQGFTGELFF. As DNA, the CDR3 is TGTGCTAGTGGTTTTCAGGGGTTCACCGGGGAGCTGTTTTTT.

V gene TRBV6-6 combines with J gene TRBJ2-3; 7 bases map to TRBD2. Unmatched junction bases numbered 10, after V lost 5 bases and J lost 2 bases. The CDR3 loop spans 16 amino acids. CDR1 and CDR2 (germline): MNHNY, SVGAGI (reference sequence). The CDR3 spells CASSLGEGRFTDTQYF. CDR3 DNA: TGTGCCAGCAGTCTCGGGGAGGGGAGATTCACAGATACGCAGTATTTT.

The CDR3 bases are TGTGCCTGGAGTGTATCGGGGTTCGGCGAGCAGTACTTC. Translated, it gives CAWSVSGFGEQYF. The rearrangement links TRBV30 to TRBJ2-7; D is perhaps TRBD2 (5 bases). The CDR3 has 13 amino acids. The ends were cut back, 0 bases at V and 6 bases at J, with 12 bases in the middle. CDR1 GTSNPN and CDR2 SVGIG come from the germline V gene (reference sequence).

The V call is TRBV7-9, the J call TRBJ2-7, with D possibly TRBD1 on 5 matching bases. V was trimmed by 5 bases and J by 0 bases, leaving 11 bases between them. This CDR3 has 14 amino acids. Germline assignment: CDR1 SEHNR and CDR2 FQNEAQ (reference sequence). The CDR3 nucleotides read TGTGCCAGCAGCCCCCGGACAAGCTCCTACGAGCAGTACTTC. This translates into CASSPRTSSYEQYF.